The 13 T cell receptor beta chains given below trace back to one sample, sequenced in a study of CD8+CD57+ T cells in acquired aplastic anemia. The template for TCR beta VDJ and CDR3 sequence profiling was genomic DNA. TCRdb itself ran the reads through MiXCR, one entry per CDR3 protein. The table has around 200,000 distinct CDR3 sequences, nearly 50% seen once. Sequencing was done on patients that had shown CD8+CD57+ cell expansion by flow cytometry. Sequences were obtained from sorted CD4+, CD8+, or CD8+CD57+ T cells (not recorded which) from PBMCs. These receptors came from a human donor with aplastic anemia.

The chain is built from TRBV7-9 and TRBJ1-6; D uncertain. The V end lost 11 bases, the J end lost 2 bases, and 7 bases lay between the germline ends. Per germline, CDR1 SEHNR and CDR2 FQNEAQ (reference sequence). This CDR3 comprises 12 residues. This CDR3 is CASRTYNSPLHF. In nucleotides, the CDR3 is TGTGCCTCGAGGACCTATAATTCACCCCTCCACTTT.

In its sample, this clonotype was seen once. The rearrangement uses TRBV6-9 and TRBJ2-1; 13 bases are shared with TRBD2. Looked up from germline, CDR1 is MNHGY and CDR2 is SVAAGI. The trim removed 7 bases at V and 10 bases at J, leaving 10 bases unmatched. The CDR3 loop spans 15 amino acids. The CDR3 coding sequence is TGTGCCAGCATCGCAGGACTAGCGGGAGTGAGCGAGCAGTTCTTC. Protein product: CASIAGLAGVSEQFF.

V gene TRBV29-1 combines with J gene TRBJ1-4; weak D call: TRBD1 (5 bases). The germline V gene encodes CDR1 SQVTM and CDR2 ANQGSEA. Trimming removed 5 bases from V and 7 bases from J, with 11 bases in between. CDR3 length equals 12 residues. The CDR3 DNA reads TGCAGCGTTTCCGGGGGAGGTGAAAAACTGTTTTTT. Residues: CSVSGGGEKLFF.

The V call is TRBV12-5, the J call TRBJ2-7, with D uncertain. V lost 7 bases and J lost 4, with 11 bases in between. CDR1 is LGHNT and CDR2 is FRNRAP in the germline V gene. The CDR3 totals 12 residues. The CDR3 sequence is CASASGGYEQYF. Here the CDR3 DNA reads TGTGCTAGTGCCTCCGGTGGGTACGAGCAGTACTTC.

The chain joins TRBV6-1 to TRBJ2-7; 10 nucleotides line up with TRBD1. The CDR3 sequence is 12 residues long. Germline CDR1 MNHNS, CDR2 SASEGT. Trimming took 7 bases from V and 6 from J; bases not matched to a gene: 3. CDR3 loop: CASIRQGAEQYF. The CDR3, as DNA: TGTGCCAGCATCAGACAGGGGGCCGAGCAGTACTTC.

In its sample, this clonotype was seen many times. The chain couples TRBV6-1 to TRBJ1-2, with D unclear. Deletions cut 2 bases from V and 7 bases from J, with 8 bases between. Germline loops: CDR1 MNHNS, CDR2 SASEGT. This CDR3 comprises 12 residues. The CDR3 DNA reads as TGTGCCAGCAGTGAAATTGTCCGTGGCTACACCTTC. Translation gives CASSEIVRGYTF.

This chain links TRBV10-1 with TRBJ2-5; 11 nucleotides match TRBD2. CDR3 length equals 15 residues. Germline values: CDR1 WNHNN, CDR2 SYGVQD (reference sequence). The V segment lost 11 bases and the J segment 2 bases; nucleotides outside the gene matches: 10. The CDR3 protein is CAGSSGLAEQETQYF. The CDR3 bases are TGCGCCGGCTCGTCGGGACTAGCGGAACAAGAGACCCAGTACTTC.

The chain has TRBV7-8 and TRBJ2-1, with D hard to call. Germline-derived CDR1 and CDR2 are SGHVS and FQNEAQ. The ends were cut back, 0 bases at V and 10 bases at J, with 7 bases in the middle. The CDR3 loop spans 12 amino acids. CDR3 DNA: TGTGCCAGCAGCTTAGCGGGTCTGGAGCAGTTCTTC. Its translation is CASSLAGLEQFF.

The CDR3 DNA sequence: TGTGCCAGCAGGTCACTGAACACTGAAGCTTTCTTT. It codes for CASRSLNTEAFF. The rearrangement links TRBV7-6 to TRBJ1-1; unclear D gene. CDR3 length equals 12 residues. V lost 6 bases to trimming and J lost 0 bases, with 5 bases between them. Germline-derived CDR1 and CDR2 are SGHVS and FNYEAQ.

The chain couples TRBV14 to TRBJ2-2; 11 bases line up with TRBD1. The CDR3 has 16 amino acids. V gave up 5 bases and J gave up 4 bases; unmatched junction bases: 6. Germline CDR1 SGHDN, CDR2 FVKESK. The CDR3 loop is CASSFRTGGITGELFF. CDR3 coding DNA: TGTGCCAGCAGCTTCAGGACAGGGGGCATCACCGGGGAGCTGTTTTTT.

The rearrangement links TRBV5-2 to TRBJ1-1; the D segment call TRBD1 is taken from the table without a DNA check. TRBV5-2 is a recognized pseudogene. This CDR3 is built from 15 residues. CDR3 DNA: TGTGCCAGCAAACGACAGGGAGTGGTGAACACTGAAGCTTTCTTT. Its protein is CASKRQGVVNTEAFF.

The genes are TRBV10-1 and TRBJ2-6; TRBD2 might be the D (5 bases). Trimming shortened V by 1 base and J by 0 bases, and 16 bases separated the two germline ends. Per the germline V gene, CDR1 is WNHNN and CDR2 is SYGVQD (reference sequence). CDR3 size: 19 residues. For the CDR3, the DNA is TGCGCCAGCAGTGAGTATATCCCTAGCAGCAGCTCTGGGGCCAACGTCCTGACTTTC. Protein sequence: CASSEYIPSSSSGANVLTF.

This chain uses TRBV19 with TRBJ2-7; D remains unclear. CDR1 and CDR2 (germline): LNHDA, SQIVND (reference sequence). The CDR3 spans 13 residues. V lost 3 bases and J lost 5, with 11 bases in between. The CDR3 DNA reads TGTGCCAGTAGTATCATCCCTACTAACGAGCAGTACTTC. Residues: CASSIIPTNEQYF.